A selection of T cell receptor beta chains follows, all from one sample in a study of blood T cell repertoires in COVID-19. Sequencing used immunoSEQ multiplex PCR; TCRdb keeps in-frame clones, though not all of them. The data hold around 250,000 clones, with approximately 90% observed a single time. Sequenced input: peripheral blood. The receptors stem from a man aged 25 to 45 who had recovered from COVID-19. Both conserved end residues are part of each CDR3. The D gene is left open where the match is weak. Expanded clones are given a class, and other clones once, few, many or no size at all.

v_call	d_call	clone_size	cdr3_length	j_call	cdr3_aa	cdr3_nt
TRBV15	-	-	16	TRBJ2-2	CATSMAGAPRTGELFF	TGTGCCACCAGCATGGCAGGGGCCCCCCGCACCGGGGAGCTGTTTTTT
TRBV5-1	-	-	14	TRBJ1-1	CASSPRPRGTEAFF	TGCGCCAGCAGCCCCCGTCCCCGGGGTACTGAAGCTTTCTTT
TRBV7-6	-	-	17	TRBJ1-3	CASSSLLQTSRGNTIYF	TGTGCCAGCAGTTCCCTTCTGCAGACCTCGAGGGGAAACACCATATATTTT
TRBV5-1	TRBD2	-	17	TRBJ2-3	CASSLAERGSTTDTQYF	TGCGCCAGCAGCTTGGCCGAGCGGGGGAGCACCACAGATACGCAGTATTTT
TRBV15	TRBD1	once	14	TRBJ2-3	CATSRGQGDDTQYF	TGTGCCACCAGCAGGGGACAGGGGGACGATACGCAGTATTTT
TRBV5-1	-	-	15	TRBJ2-7	CASSYVGQPAYEQYF	TGCGCCAGCAGCTACGTCGGACAGCCCGCCTACGAGCAGTACTTC
TRBV24-1	-	-	11	TRBJ1-4	CATSFNEKLFF	TGTGCCACCAGCTTTAATGAAAAACTGTTTTTT
TRBV11-2	-	-	11	TRBJ2-5	CASSSQGTQYF	TGTGCCAGCAGCTCTCAGGGGACCCAGTACTTC
TRBV14	-	-	17	TRBJ1-2	CASSQDSPSIAPAGYTF	TGTGCCAGCAGCCAAGATAGCCCATCCATTGCCCCTGCTGGCTACACCTTC
TRBV10-3	-	-	12	TRBJ2-2	CAISWATGELFF	TGTGCCATCAGCTGGGCTACCGGGGAGCTGTTTTTT
TRBV5-8	-	-	15	TRBJ1-4	CASSLAGGSNEKLFF	TGTGCCAGCAGCTTGGCCGGCGGCAGTAATGAAAAACTGTTTTTT
TRBV2	-	-	14	TRBJ2-3	CASRQGPNTDTQYF	TGTGCCAGCAGACAGGGACCGAACACAGATACGCAGTATTTT
TRBV30	-	-	11	TRBJ1-2	CAWNEADSYTF	TGTGCCTGGAATGAGGCGGATAGCTACACCTTC
TRBV7-2	-	-	16	TRBJ2-7	CASSLGGSGASYEQYF	TGTGCCAGCAGCTTAGGAGGATCTGGGGCCTCCTACGAGCAGTACTTC
TRBV28	-	-	14	TRBJ2-7	CASSPGLVLYEQYF	TGTGCCAGCAGCCCGGGACTGGTTCTATACGAGCAGTACTTC
TRBV6-5	-	-	11	TRBJ2-1	CASRLSGEQFF	TGTGCCAGCAGATTATCGGGTGAGCAGTTCTTC
TRBV6-5	TRBD1	-	12	TRBJ1-1	CASTGRTGLAFF	TGTGCCAGTACAGGGAGGACAGGGCTGGCTTTCTTT